The T cell receptor beta chain described here comes from a study of blood T cell repertoires in COVID-19. Looking at the study overall: Cohort 3 recovery required two negative PCRs, clearance, or symptom resolution. Samples of COVID-19 (acute and convalescent) were obtained from the United States, Italy and Spain.

This clone was seen once. V was pared by 6 bases and J by 3 bases, with 24 bases between. CDR3 length: 18 residues. Germline V gene data show CDR1 as WNHNN and CDR2 as SYGVQD (reference sequence). Study processing details: Scientists estimated how many nucleated cells there were by amplifying reference gene primers. Using immunoSEQ multiplex PCR, the repertoire was profiled, and TCRdb retains in-frame clones only, with some absent. V and J calls and clone size follow that table, whereas D and trimming were derived from the DNA. The sample yields hundreds of thousands of clones, about nine tenths seen once.

The clonotype comes from a woman between 45 and 65 years old in a cohort exposed to, infected with or recovered from COVID-19 (not recorded which). J is TRBJ1-5 and V is TRBV10-1, with D unresolved. Material for sequencing was PBMCs or T cells enriched from blood (not recorded which). The CDR3 region is CASRPRPRPPAINQPQHF. CDR3 nucleotides: TGCGCCAGCAGGCCCAGGCCCAGGCCACCGGCAATCAATCAGCCCCAGCATTTT.